Listed below are T cell receptor beta chains from one sample, sequenced in a study of cytomegalovirus exposure and HLA in healthy donors. Using immunoSEQ multiplex PCR, the repertoire was profiled, and TCRdb retains in-frame clones only, with some absent. The data contain 150,000 to 200,000 clones, about four fifths of them seen just once; the ten biggest clones take up 1%. Material for sequencing was PBMCs. The receptors come from a woman aged 45 to 65 in good health and CMV-seropositive. The CDR3 runs from the conserved cysteine through the conserved F or W. D genes are given only for firm matches. The size entry is marked missing in some rows and otherwise reads once, few, many or a size class.

cdr3_length	v_call	clone_size	j_call	d_call	cdr3_aa	cdr3_nt
16	TRBV6-5	NA	TRBJ2-2	NA	CASSYSGRGKAGELFF	TGTGCCAGCAGTTACTCTGGACGGGGGAAGGCCGGGGAGCTGTTTTTT
16	TRBV18	NA	TRBJ2-1	TRBD2	CASSRGLAGGQSEQFF	TGTGCCAGCTCACGCGGACTAGCGGGAGGGCAGAGTGAGCAGTTCTTC
14	TRBV7-6	NA	TRBJ2-7	NA	CASSLQGGPYEQYF	TGTGCCAGTAGTTTACAGGGAGGTCCCTACGAGCAGTACTTC
20	TRBV21-1	NA	TRBJ1-5	NA	CASSKEQGEIVQFSNQPQHF	TGTGCCAGCAGCAAAGAACAGGGTGAAATAGTACAATTTAGCAATCAGCCCCAGCATTTT
13	TRBV18	once	TRBJ1-2	NA	CASSSRGTDGYTF	TGTGCCAGCTCATCGCGGGGGACTGATGGCTACACCTTC
19	TRBV5-4	NA	TRBJ2-7	TRBD1	CASSSYYGTGGYYRYEQYF	TGTGCCAGCAGCTCATATTATGGGACAGGGGGATATTACCGTTACGAGCAGTACTTC
15	TRBV5-5	NA	TRBJ2-5	TRBD1	CASSGDRSIQETQYF	TGTGCCAGCAGCGGGGACAGGTCCATCCAAGAGACCCAGTACTTC
15	TRBV9	NA	TRBJ1-2	TRBD1	CASSIRQGEDYGYTF	TGTGCCAGCAGCATCCGACAGGGTGAGGACTATGGCTACACCTTC
16	TRBV7-2	NA	TRBJ1-1	TRBD1	CASSWSRGAMNTEAFF	TGTGCCAGCAGCTGGAGCAGGGGGGCCATGAACACTGAAGCTTTCTTT
16	TRBV28	once	TRBJ1-1	NA	CASSAARGRVFTEAFF	TGTGCCAGCAGTGCCGCTAGGGGTAGGGTATTTACTGAAGCTTTCTTT
18	TRBV5-1	NA	TRBJ2-2	NA	CASSLRPYRGGDTGELFF	TGCGCCAGCAGCTTGAGGCCCTACAGGGGCGGGGACACCGGGGAGCTGTTTTTT
14	TRBV5-6	few	TRBJ1-4	NA	CASSHSGTTEKLFF	TGTGCCAGCAGTCATTCCGGGACAACAGAAAAACTGTTTTTT
17	TRBV19	NA	TRBJ2-1	NA	CASSIDLAGLTDNEQFF	TGTGCCAGTAGTATAGATCTTGCAGGACTCACAGACAATGAGCAGTTCTTC
15	TRBV4-1	NA	TRBJ1-1	TRBD1	CAWTETGGMNTEAFF	TGCGCATGGACGGAGACAGGGGGCATGAACACTGAAGCTTTCTTT
14	TRBV5-1	NA	TRBJ1-2	TRBD1	CASSPGTGGYGYTF	TGCGCCAGCAGCCCCGGGACAGGGGGATATGGCTACACCTTC
14	TRBV6-5	NA	TRBJ2-5	TRBD2	CASRIAGLGETQYF	TGTGCCAGCAGGATAGCGGGATTGGGAGAGACCCAGTACTTC
15	TRBV6-1	NA	TRBJ1-2	TRBD1	CASSENRDRGRGYTF	TGTGCCAGCAGTGAAAACCGGGACAGGGGAAGAGGCTACACCTTC
17	TRBV15	NA	TRBJ2-1	NA	CATSRDRAGGGDSSGFF	TGTGCCACCAGCAGAGATCGGGCTGGGGGGGGCGATTCGTCTGGGTTCTTC
15	TRBV4-1	NA	TRBJ1-4	NA	CASSQDMAEGEKLFF	TGCGCCAGCAGCCAAGATATGGCAGAGGGTGAAAAACTGTTTTTT
16	TRBV18	NA	TRBJ1-3	TRBD1	CASSPTTGGSGNTIYF	TGTGCCAGCTCACCCACCACAGGGGGCTCTGGAAACACCATATATTTT